This record looks at one T cell receptor beta chain sequence and its context. This sample is part of a study of T-cell memory formation after mild COVID-19. TCRdb re-analysed the 5' RACE reads in MiXCR, keeping a single row per CDR3 protein. The sample contains 300,000 or so distinct CDR3 sequences, 15% to 20% of which appear only once. The CDR3 sequence is 13 residues long. Germline CDR1 reads KGHDR; CDR2 reads SFDVKD. V was clipped by 3 bases and J by 0 bases, with 3 bases between them. The sequence was collected from a man aged 18 to 35 who had mild COVID-19 (a few samples of this study predate the infection). Cell type and time point are not known. This chain connects TRBV24-1 to TRBJ2-3, with D unresolved. The sequenced sample consisted of PBMCs or a T cell subset sorted from them (not recorded which). The CDR3 DNA follows: TGTGCCACCAGTGATACGAGCACAGATACGCAGTATTTT. Amino acids: CATSDTSTDTQYF.